The present TCR beta chain was sequenced within a study of blood T cells in healthy people across ages. The germline V gene has CDR1 SGHAT and CDR2 FQNNGV. The CDR3 contains 14 residues. Trimming stripped 5 bases from V and 7 bases from J, with 12 bases between. It was with a sample-barcoded 5' primer and a J-beta primer mix that a second PCR of about 6 to 12 cycles was run. Every cDNA molecule carried a tag from a template-switch adaptor bearing 12 random nucleotides. TCRdb recomputed calls from the 5' RACE reads with MiXCR, one row per CDR3 protein. Of some 1.5 million distinct CDR3 sequences in the sample, approximately 28% were seen once.

Sample: blood. The clonotype was recovered from a woman aged 25 to 39 in good health. The chain couples TRBV11-2 to TRBJ1-6; D gene unclear. The CDR3 bases are TGTGCCAGCAGCCCATCCATGGGGAATTCACCCCTCCACTTT. Translated, it gives CASSPSMGNSPLHF.